Presented here are 4 T cell receptor beta chains from one specimen sequenced in a study of T-cell memory formation after mild COVID-19. TCRdb ran MiXCR on the 5' RACE reads and lists one entry per CDR3 protein. The table records roughly 550,000 distinct CDR3 sequences, approximately 20% of them present only once. Sequenced material: PBMCs or a T cell subset sorted from them (not recorded which). The receptors here all came from an adult woman who had mild COVID-19 (a few samples of this study predate the infection). Cell type and time point are not known.

The chain carries TRBV7-3 and TRBJ2-3, with D maybe TRBD2 (5 bases). V was cut by 1 base and J by 2 bases, with 10 bases left in between. CDR3 length equals 15 residues. Germline V CDR1 and CDR2: SGHTA, FQGTGA. The CDR3 DNA reads TGTGCCAGCAGCTTAAAGAGCGGCCCCACAGATACGCAGTATTTT. This encodes CASSLKSGPTDTQYF. Full variable domain (rest looked up from reference TRBV7-3 and TRBJ2-3): GAGVSQTPSNKVTEKGKYVELRCDPISGHTALYWYRQSLGQGPEFLIYFQGTGAADDSGLPNDRFFAVRPEGSVSTLKIQRTERGDSAVYLCASSLKSGPTDTQYFGPGTRLTVL.

Only a few counts were recorded for this clonotype. The chain uses TRBV29-1 and TRBJ2-3; no clear D gene. The CDR3 is 13 residues long. V was trimmed by 3 bases and J by 0 bases, leaving 7 bases between them. Germline CDR1 is SQVTM and CDR2 is ANQGSEA. The CDR3 DNA is TGCAGCGTTGATCTCGTTAGCACAGATACGCAGTATTTT. Its translation: CSVDLVSTDTQYF.

This chain links TRBV7-3 with TRBJ1-1; unclear D gene. The CDR3 has 14 residues. CDR1 and CDR2 (germline): SGHTA, FQGTGA. Between the trimmed V and J ends, which lost 5 bases and 1 base, there was a span of 11 bases. CDR3 sequence (DNA): TGTGCCAGCAGCCTTAAAGTCCGGAACACTGAAGCTTTCTTT. Translation gives CASSLKVRNTEAFF. Variable domain in full (rest from reference TRBV7-3 and TRBJ1-1): GAGVSQTPSNKVTEKGKYVELRCDPISGHTALYWYRQSLGQGPEFLIYFQGTGAADDSGLPNDRFFAVRPEGSVSTLKIQRTERGDSAVYLCASSLKVRNTEAFFGQGTRLTVV.

This chain links TRBV6-2 or TRBV6-3 with TRBJ2-1, with 8 positions matching TRBD2. CDR3 length: 11 residues. Germline-derived CDR1 and CDR2 are MNHEY and SVGEGT. Trimming removed 7 bases from V and 10 bases from J; junction bases left unmatched: 3. This CDR3 is CASTLAEEQFF. In DNA, the CDR3 is TGTGCCAGCACACTAGCGGAAGAGCAGTTCTTC.